The rows below give T cell receptor beta chains drawn from one sample of a study of OX40 agonist ivuxolimab in advanced cancers. Only in-frame clones appear in the TCRdb table, and some are missing; sequencing was by immunoSEQ multiplex PCR. The sample records under 50,000 clones, approximately 84% being singletons. Material: CD4+ or CD8+ T cells sorted from blood, obtained in a trial of the OX40 agonist ivuxolimab. The receptor set was obtained from an adult with an advanced solid tumor such as melanoma, head and neck, liver or kidney cancer. Each CDR3 is given with its conserved first and last residue. D genes are given only for firm matches. Size is stated for part of the rows, as once, few or many counts, or as a class when the clone is expanded.

cdr3_aa	cdr3_nt	j_call	clone_size	v_call	d_call
CSVDPQGIGYEQYF	TGCAGCGTTGATCCGCAGGGTATAGGCTACGAGCAGTACTTC	TRBJ2-7	once	TRBV29-1	-
CASSLELDGLGTIYF	TGCGCCAGCAGCTTGGAGCTTGACGGATTGGGCACCATATATTTT	TRBJ1-3	-	TRBV5-1	-
CASSYSYGYEQYF	TGTGCCAGCAGTTACTCGTATGGGTACGAGCAGTACTTC	TRBJ2-7	-	TRBV6-5	-
CASSQDGGLDYEQYF	TGCGCCAGCAGCCAAGATGGCGGATTGGACTACGAGCAGTACTTC	TRBJ2-7	-	TRBV4-1	-
CASSYIVGSLYGYTF	TGTGCCAGCAGTTATATAGTGGGGTCCCTCTATGGCTACACCTTC	TRBJ1-2	-	TRBV6-5	-
CASSVAWDGPGNTIYF	TGTGCCAGCAGCGTCGCCTGGGACGGGCCTGGAAACACCATATATTTT	TRBJ1-3	-	TRBV9	-
CASRLDGAVEQYF	TGCGCCAGCCGCCTGGACGGGGCGGTGGAGCAGTACTTC	TRBJ2-7	-	TRBV5-1	-
CASSDFSQTQYF	TGTGCCAGCAGTGACTTCTCCCAGACCCAGTACTTC	TRBJ2-5	-	TRBV6-1	-
CSVEDQGNGYTF	TGCAGCGTTGAAGATCAAGGAAACGGCTACACCTTC	TRBJ1-2	-	TRBV29-1	-
CASSRVLNQPQHF	TGTGCCAGCAGTCGGGTCCTCAATCAGCCCCAGCATTTT	TRBJ1-5	few	TRBV27	-
CASSLGTGTEAFF	TGTGCCAGCAGCCTCGGGACAGGGACTGAAGCTTTCTTT	TRBJ1-1	-	TRBV7-9	TRBD1
CASRDTGVDGYTF	TGTGCCAGCAGAGACACCGGGGTGGATGGCTACACCTTC	TRBJ1-2	-	TRBV6-6	-
CASSFGTPAEQYF	TGTGCCAGCAGTTTCGGGACACCCGCCGAGCAGTACTTC	TRBJ2-7	-	TRBV27	-
CASSEGGSYNEQFF	TGTGCCAGCAGTGAGGGGGGGAGTTACAATGAGCAGTTCTTC	TRBJ2-1	once	TRBV6-1	TRBD2
CASSYLTGIGEKLFF	TGTGCCAGCAGTTACCTAACAGGGATTGGGGAAAAACTGTTTTTT	TRBJ1-4	-	TRBV6-5	-
CASTRDADYGYTF	TGCGCCAGCACCCGGGACGCGGACTATGGCTACACCTTC	TRBJ1-2	-	TRBV10-2	-
CASSRPFNTAGGYGYTF	TGCGCCAGCAGCCGACCCTTCAACACCGCCGGGGGCTATGGCTACACCTTC	TRBJ1-2	-	TRBV4-1	-
CASGLVLGDKRVIPNEQFF	TGTGCTAGTGGTTTGGTACTAGGGGACAAACGGGTTATTCCCAATGAGCAGTTCTTC	TRBJ2-1	-	TRBV12-5	-
CARGWRTNTGELFF	TGCGCCAGAGGATGGCGGACGAACACCGGGGAGCTGTTTTTT	TRBJ2-2	-	TRBV5-1	-
CASSSSGQALRNEQFF	TGTGCCAGCAGCTCGTCGGGACAGGCCTTGAGGAATGAGCAGTTCTTC	TRBJ2-1	-	TRBV13	TRBD1
CASRRTAEAFF	TGTGCCAGCAGGCGCACGGCTGAAGCTTTCTTT	TRBJ1-1	-	TRBV6-6	-
CASSYLGSTEAFF	TGCGCCAGCTCCTACCTTGGAAGTACTGAAGCTTTCTTT	TRBJ1-1	-	TRBV4-1	-
CASSLGTSGNTIYF	TGTGCCAGCAGCTTAGGGACCTCTGGAAACACCATATATTTT	TRBJ1-3	-	TRBV7-6	-
CASSGREEGYNEQFF	TGTGCCAGCAGTGGGCGGGAGGAGGGCTACAATGAGCAGTTCTTC	TRBJ2-1	-	TRBV2	TRBD2
CASSLGQNTGELFF	TGCGCCAGCAGCTTGGGGCAGAACACCGGGGAGCTGTTTTTT	TRBJ2-2	-	TRBV5-1	-
CASSLTGNNEQFF	TGTGCCAGCAGCCTGACAGGGAATAATGAGCAGTTCTTC	TRBJ2-1	-	TRBV11-2	TRBD1
CASSFLTSRGELFF	TGTGCCAGCAGTTTCTTAACGTCTAGGGGGGAGCTGTTTTTT	TRBJ2-2	-	TRBV28	-
CASSDSSGGANEQFF	TGTGCCAGCAGTGACTCTAGCGGGGGGGCCAATGAGCAGTTCTTC	TRBJ2-1	-	TRBV6-4	TRBD2
CASRSQSSYNEQFF	TGTGCCAGCAGAAGCCAGAGCTCCTACAATGAGCAGTTCTTC	TRBJ2-1	once	TRBV27	-
CASEQETQYF	TGTGCCAGCGAACAAGAGACCCAGTACTTC	TRBJ2-5	once	TRBV28	-